This T cell receptor (beta chain) was documented in a study of blood T cell repertoires in COVID-19. V lost 4 bases and J lost 0, with 16 bases in between. Germline V lookup: CDR1 LNHDA, CDR2 SQIVND (reference sequence). This CDR3 region has 17 residues. Profiling relied on immunoSEQ multiplex PCR, and the TCRdb table lists in-frame clones only, not all of them. Counted here are some 220,000 clones, 85% occurring once; the ten biggest clones make up approximately 2.4%. The sequence was obtained from a woman aged 70-85 years with COVID-19, enrolled during active disease. V and J are TRBV19 and TRBJ1-5, with D tentatively TRBD1 (6 bases). Specimen: peripheral blood. The CDR3 region is CASSTGGAAYSNQPQHF. CDR3 nucleotides: TGTGCCAGTAGTACCGGGGGGGCGGCCTATAGCAATCAGCCCCAGCATTTT.